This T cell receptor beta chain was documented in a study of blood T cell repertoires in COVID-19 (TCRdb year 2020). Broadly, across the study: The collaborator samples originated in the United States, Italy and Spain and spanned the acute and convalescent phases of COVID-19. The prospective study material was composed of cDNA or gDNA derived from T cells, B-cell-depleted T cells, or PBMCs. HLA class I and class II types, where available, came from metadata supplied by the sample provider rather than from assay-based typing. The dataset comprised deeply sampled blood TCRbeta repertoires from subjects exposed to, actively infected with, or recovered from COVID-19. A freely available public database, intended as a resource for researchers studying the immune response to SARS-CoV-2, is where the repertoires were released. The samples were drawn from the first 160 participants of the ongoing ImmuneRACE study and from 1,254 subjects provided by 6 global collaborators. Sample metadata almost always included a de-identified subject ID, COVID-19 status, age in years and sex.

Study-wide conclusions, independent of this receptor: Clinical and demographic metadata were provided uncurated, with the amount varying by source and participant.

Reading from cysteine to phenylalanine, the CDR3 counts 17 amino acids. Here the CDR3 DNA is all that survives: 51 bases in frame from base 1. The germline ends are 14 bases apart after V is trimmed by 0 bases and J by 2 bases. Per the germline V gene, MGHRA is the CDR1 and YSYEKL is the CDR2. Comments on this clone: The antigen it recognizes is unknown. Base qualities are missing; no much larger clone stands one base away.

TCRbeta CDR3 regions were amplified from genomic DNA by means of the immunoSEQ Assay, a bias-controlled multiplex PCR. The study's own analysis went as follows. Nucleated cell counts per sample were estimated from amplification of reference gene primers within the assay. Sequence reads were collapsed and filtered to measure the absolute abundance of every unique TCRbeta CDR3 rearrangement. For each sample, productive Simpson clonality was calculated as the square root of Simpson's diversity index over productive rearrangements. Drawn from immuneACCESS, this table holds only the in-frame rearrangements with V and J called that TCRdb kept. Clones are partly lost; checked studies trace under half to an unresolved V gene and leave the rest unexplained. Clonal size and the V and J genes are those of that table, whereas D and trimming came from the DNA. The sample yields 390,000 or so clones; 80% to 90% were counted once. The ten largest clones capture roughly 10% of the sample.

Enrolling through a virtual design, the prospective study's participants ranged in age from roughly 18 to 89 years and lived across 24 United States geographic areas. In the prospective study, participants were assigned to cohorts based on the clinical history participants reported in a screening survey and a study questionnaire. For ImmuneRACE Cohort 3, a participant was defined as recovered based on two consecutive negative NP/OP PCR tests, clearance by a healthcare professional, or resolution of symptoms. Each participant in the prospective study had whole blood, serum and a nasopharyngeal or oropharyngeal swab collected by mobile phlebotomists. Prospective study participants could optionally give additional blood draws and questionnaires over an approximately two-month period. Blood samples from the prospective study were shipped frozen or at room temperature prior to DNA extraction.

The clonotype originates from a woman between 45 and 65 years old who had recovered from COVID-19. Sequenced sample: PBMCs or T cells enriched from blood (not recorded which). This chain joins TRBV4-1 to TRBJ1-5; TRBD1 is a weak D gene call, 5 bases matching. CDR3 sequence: CASSQDWGGGGNQPQHF. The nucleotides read TGCGCCAGCAGCCAAGATTGGGGGGGTGGCGGCAATCAGCCCCAGCATTTT.